The clone carrying this T cell receptor beta chain was counted ten times or more. Its antigen is not known. J lost 13 bases, V lost 4 bases, and 7 bases had no gene match. Germline lookup yields CDR1 SGHRS and CDR2 YFSETQ. This CDR3 comprises 14 residues. Vbeta (60) and Jbeta (13) primers were used in the PCR. This table comes from immunoSEQ multiplex PCR, and its TCRdb copy is limited to in-frame clones, with some not included. The top ten hold roughly 9.1% of the sample, which has around 96,000 clones, around 74% seen once. Healthy bone marrow donors made up the donor group. The data belong to a study of cytomegalovirus exposure and HLA in healthy donors. Overall study results and limits: Reportedly, fewer N-insertions than the roughly 600-donor mean appeared in an Asian-associated ancestry cluster in a later analysis. Confirmation was obtained in vitro that a few CMV-associated chains are specific for CMV antigens. Among immune exposure information, only CMV serostatus was available.

Sequencing was performed on PBMCs. This TCR came from a young man in good health and CMV-seropositive. The chain links TRBV5-1 to TRBJ2-3; TRBD2 matches 15 bases. CDR3 coding DNA: TGCGCCAGCAGCCCCGGGACTAGCGGGGGGATGGAGTATTTT. Its translation: CASSPGTSGGMEYF.